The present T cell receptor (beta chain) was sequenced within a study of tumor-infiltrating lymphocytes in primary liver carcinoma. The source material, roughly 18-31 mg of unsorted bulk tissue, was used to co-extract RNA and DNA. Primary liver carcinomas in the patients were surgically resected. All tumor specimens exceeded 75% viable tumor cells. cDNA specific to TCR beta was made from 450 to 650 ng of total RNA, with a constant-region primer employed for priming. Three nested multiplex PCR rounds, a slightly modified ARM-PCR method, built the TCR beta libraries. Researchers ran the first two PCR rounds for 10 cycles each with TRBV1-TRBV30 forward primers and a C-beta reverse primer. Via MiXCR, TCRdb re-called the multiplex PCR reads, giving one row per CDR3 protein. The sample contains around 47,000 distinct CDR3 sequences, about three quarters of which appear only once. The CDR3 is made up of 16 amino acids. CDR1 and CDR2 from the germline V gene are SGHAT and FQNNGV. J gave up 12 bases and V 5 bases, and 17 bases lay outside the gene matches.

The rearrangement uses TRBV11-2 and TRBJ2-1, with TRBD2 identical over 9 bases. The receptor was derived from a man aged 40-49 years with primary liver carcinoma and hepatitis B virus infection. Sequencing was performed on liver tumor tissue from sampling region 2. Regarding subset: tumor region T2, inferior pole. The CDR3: CASSPPRTSACNGQFF. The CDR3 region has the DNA TGTGCCAGCAGCCCTCCCCGGACTAGCGCCTGCAACGGGCAGTTCTTC.